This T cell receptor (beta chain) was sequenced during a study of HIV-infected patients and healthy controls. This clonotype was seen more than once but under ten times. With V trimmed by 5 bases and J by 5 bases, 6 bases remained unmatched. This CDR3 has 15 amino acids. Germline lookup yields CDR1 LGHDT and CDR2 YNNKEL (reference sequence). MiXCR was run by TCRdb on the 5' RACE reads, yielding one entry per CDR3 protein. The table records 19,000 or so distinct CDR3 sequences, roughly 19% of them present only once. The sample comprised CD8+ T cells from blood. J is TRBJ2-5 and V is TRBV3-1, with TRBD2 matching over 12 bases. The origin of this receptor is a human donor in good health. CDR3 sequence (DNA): TGTGCCAGCAGCGAGACTAGCGGGAGAATTGAGACCCAGTACTTC. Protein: CASSETSGRIETQYF.